One T cell receptor beta chain is described in this entry. Which antigen it targets is not known. Per-base qualities were not stored, and no clone one base away is much larger. This entry belongs to a study of T cells in narcolepsy (dated by TCRdb to the late 2010s). Some background on the complete study: The study enrolled patients with narcolepsy type 1 or type 2 (NT1, NT2) together with healthy control donors. To look for autoreactive T cells in narcolepsy patients that target self-antigens of hypocretin neurons (hypocretin, TRIB2), the study used TCR Vbeta sequencing to follow clonotypes in blood and CSF.

Library creation used the immunoSEQ multiplex PCR assay. In its TCRdb copy, this immuneACCESS table keeps in-frame sequences only and misses some clones. Where compared with another copy, unresolved V genes explain less than half of these, and the others have no known cause. The sample contains tens of thousands of clones, 75% to 85% of them found a single time. The ten most abundant clones make up about 2.7% of the sample. V loses 5 bases of germline sequence and J loses 4 bases, and the interval between the two ends is 12 bases. CDR1 LNHDA and CDR2 SQIVND were looked up in the germline V gene (reference sequence). The CDR3 starts with the cysteine, ends with the phenylalanine, and has 14 residues. Left in the record is the CDR3 DNA by itself, 42 bases read in frame from the first base. The investigation overall reported the following: Certain blood memory CD4+ repertoires from patients and controls had no sequences that matched autoreactive T cell clones. According to the report, autoreactive clonotypes were detected serially in the blood of the same patients and of different patients, but not in healthy controls. Plots comparing CSF and blood CD4+ T cell clonotypes from the same patient highlighted HCRT-specific and TRIB2-specific autoreactive clonotypes. Patients and controls had similar numbers of sequenced blood memory CD4+ clonotypes, with averages of 38,000 to 50,000 in patients and 30,000 to 35,000 in controls.

Memory CD4+ T cells were sorted ex vivo from peripheral blood of narcolepsy patients and healthy controls for TCR Vbeta sequencing. The TCR originated in a human donor with narcolepsy. The sequence joins TRBV19 to TRBJ1-3; the D gene identity is not certain. Sequencing was done on a sample of CD45RA- memory CD4+ T cells from PBMCs. In the paper's terms, the cell subset or site label means: memory T cells sorted ex vivo from peripheral blood. The DNA is TGTGCCAGTAGTTACGGGAAGTCGGGAAACACCATATATTTT. This codes for CASSYGKSGNTIYF.